The 25 T cell receptor beta chains given below trace back to one sample, sequenced in a study of PD-1 blockade in mismatch repair-deficient tumors. Assay used: immunoSEQ multiplex PCR; TCRdb lists only in-frame clones, some missing. The sample has about 60,000 clones; approximately 88% are singletons. Specimen: peripheral blood, collected 52 weeks after starting pembrolizumab. All receptors derive from an adult with mismatch repair-deficient cancer.

The table lists this clone with a count of one. The chain has TRBV5-8 and TRBJ1-5; D is ambiguous. V dropped 0 bases and J dropped 5 bases, with 6 bases sitting between them. The CDR3 has 13 amino acids. Germline V CDR1 and CDR2: SGHTS, YDEGEE. Here the CDR3 DNA reads TGTGCCAGCAGCTTGGCAATTCATCAGCCCCAGCATTTT. It encodes CASSLAIHQPQHF.

The chain is built from TRBV7-9 and TRBJ2-2; a weak D match, TRBD2 (6 bases). Trimming cost V 3 bases and J 5 bases, with 19 bases left between them. The germline V gene has CDR1 SEHNR and CDR2 FQNEAQ (reference sequence). The CDR3 totals 17 residues. The CDR3 reads CASSFFTVGRYTGELFF. CDR3 sequence (DNA): TGTGCCAGCAGCTTCTTCACGGTCGGGAGATATACCGGGGAGCTGTTTTTT.

The chain combines TRBV19 with TRBJ2-1, with D hard to call. From germline, CDR1 is LNHDA and CDR2 SQIVND (reference sequence). This CDR3 is built from 11 residues. V lost 7 bases, J lost 0 bases, and 1 base lay in between. The CDR3 coding sequence is TGTGCCAGTAACTCCTACAATGAGCAGTTCTTC. This sequence encodes CASNSYNEQFF. The whole variable domain, remainder taken from reference TRBV19 and TRBJ2-1, is DGGITQSPKYLFRKEGQNVTLSCEQNLNHDAMYWYRQDPGQGLRLIYYSQIVNDFQKGDIAEGYSVSREKKESFPLTVTSAQKNPTAFYLCASNSYNEQFFGPGTRLTVL.

This rearrangement joins TRBV30 to TRBJ1-2; perhaps TRBD1 as D (6 bases). V shed 3 bases and J shed 5 bases, with 16 bases lying between them. This CDR3 region has 14 residues. CDR1 and CDR2 (germline): GTSNPN, SVGIG (reference sequence). The CDR3 loop reads CAWSARDKPYGYTF. CDR3 DNA sequence: TGTGCCTGGAGCGCTAGGGACAAGCCATATGGCTACACCTTC.

V is TRBV7-2 and J is TRBJ2-7; TRBD2 aligns across 8 bases. V shed 1 base, J shed 0 bases, and the junction held 5 bases outside the gene matches. CDR1 and CDR2 from the germline V gene are SGHTA and FQGNSA. This CDR3 spans 16 amino acids. The CDR3 DNA follows: TGTGCCAGCAGCTTAGTGGGCGGGAGGTACTCCTACGAGCAGTACTTC. It yields the protein CASSLVGGRYSYEQYF.

This chain joins TRBV11-3 and TRBJ2-7, with 8 positions matching TRBD2. Germline-derived CDR1 and CDR2 are SGHNT and YENEEA. The length of the CDR3 is 14 residues. V was pared by 4 bases and J by 6 bases, with 8 bases of the junction left unmatched. The CDR3 nucleotides are TGTGCCAGCAGCTCCCGGACTAGCTCCACCGAGCAGTACTTC. It codes for CASSSRTSSTEQYF.

The chain recombines TRBV29-1 with TRBJ2-2; the D is unclear. Deletions cut 1 base from V and 7 bases from J, with 4 bases between. Germline V gene sequence: CDR1 SQVTM, CDR2 ANQGSEA. The CDR3 has 11 amino acids. The CDR3 region is CSVEAYGELFF. The CDR3 DNA reads TGCAGCGTTGAAGCGTACGGGGAGCTGTTTTTT.

The chain links TRBV6-5 to TRBJ2-7; TRBD1 agrees at 10 bases. J lost 2 bases, V lost 2 bases, and 0 bases had no gene match. The length of the CDR3 is 14 residues. The germline V gene has CDR1 MNHEY and CDR2 SVGAGI. The CDR3 nucleotides are TGTGCCAGCAGTTACGGGACAGGGGCCTACGAGCAGTACTTC. The encoded protein is CASSYGTGAYEQYF.

The V call is TRBV6-1, the J call TRBJ1-1; 8 bases fit TRBD1. CDR1 is MNHNS and CDR2 is SASEGT in the germline V gene. J was trimmed by 4 bases and V by 3 bases; bases with no gene match: 7. The CDR3 has 15 residues. CDR3 sequence reads: CASSDPGQGSTEAFF. CDR3 sequence (DNA): TGTGCCAGCAGTGATCCCGGACAGGGAAGCACTGAAGCTTTCTTT.

The rearrangement joins TRBV6-5 to TRBJ2-2, with D possibly TRBD1 on 5 matching bases. Trimming cost V 6 bases and J 3 bases, with 14 bases left between them. The germline CDR1 and CDR2 sequences are MNHEY and SVGAGI. The length of the CDR3 is 15 residues. This chain's CDR3 is CASRHNDRYTGELFF. CDR3 DNA sequence: TGTGCCAGCAGGCATAACGACAGATACACCGGGGAGCTGTTTTTT.

The chain has TRBV7-8 and TRBJ2-5, with D uncertain. The V gene lost 2 bases and the J gene lost 5 bases, with 6 bases spanning the gap. CDR3 length: 12 residues. Germline CDR1 reads SGHVS; CDR2 reads FQNEAQ. For the CDR3, the DNA is TGTGCCAGCAGCTTATTGGGGGAGACCCAGTACTTC. This gives the protein CASSLLGETQYF.

The chain links TRBV27 to TRBJ2-1; 11 bases are a match to TRBD2. Germline assignment: CDR1 MNHEY and CDR2 SMNVEV (reference sequence). This CDR3 spans 12 amino acids. The J segment lost 12 bases and the V segment lost 5 bases, leaving 3 bases of the junction unmatched. CDR3 in amino acids: CASSPGLAGQFF. The CDR3 nucleotides read TGTGCCAGCAGTCCAGGACTAGCGGGGCAGTTCTTC.

J is TRBJ1-5 and V is TRBV19, with D possibly matching TRBD1 (5 bases). Deletions cut 5 bases from V and 10 bases from J, with 21 bases between. Germline V gives CDR1 LNHDA, CDR2 SQIVND (reference sequence). The CDR3 is made up of 15 amino acids. This CDR3 is CASSFGGLPGGPQHF. CDR3 nucleotide sequence: TGTGCCAGTAGTTTCGGGGGACTCCCCGGGGGACCCCAGCATTTT.

This chain connects TRBV6-5 to TRBJ2-1; D is ambiguous. The V gene lost 5 bases and the J gene lost 8 bases, with 10 bases spanning the gap. This CDR3 has 12 residues. Per the germline V gene, CDR1 is MNHEY and CDR2 is SVGAGI. The CDR3 DNA is TGTGCCAGCAGTATCTCGGTGGATGAGCAGTTCTTC. Its translation is CASSISVDEQFF.

The chain couples TRBV6-5 to TRBJ2-5; D gene unclear. This CDR3 region has 15 residues. Trimming pared 1 base from V and 1 base from J, leaving 10 bases between. Per germline, CDR1 MNHEY and CDR2 SVGAGI. This CDR3 is CASSYYASPQETQYF. Here the CDR3 DNA reads TGTGCCAGCAGTTACTATGCATCCCCCCAAGAGACCCAGTACTTC.

In its sample, this clone was seen once. This sequence joins TRBV28 and TRBJ1-5, with D maybe TRBD1 (5 bases). CDR3 length equals 15 residues. Germline CDR1 MDHEN, CDR2 SYDVKM. With 7 bases removed from V and 1 base from J, the gap between germline ends came to 14 bases. The CDR3 DNA reads as TGTGCCAGCAACATCGACAGACCCAGCAATCAGCCCCAGCATTTT. It yields the protein CASNIDRPSNQPQHF.

The chain links TRBV5-6 to TRBJ2-3; 7 bases agree with TRBD2. V lost 4 bases to trimming and J lost 2 bases; unmatched junction nucleotides: 10. This CDR3 region has 16 residues. Germline V gene sequence: CDR1 SGHDT, CDR2 YYEEEE. CDR3 amino acids: CASSGSSGYYTDTQYF. CDR3 in DNA: TGTGCCAGCAGCGGCTCTAGCGGATACTACACAGATACGCAGTATTTT. The full variable domain, its missing parts supplied by reference TRBV5-6 and TRBJ2-3, is DAGVTQSPTHLIKTRGQQVTLRCSPKSGHDTVSWYQQALGQGPQFIFQYYEEEERQRGNFPDRFSGHQFPNYSSELNVNALLLGDSALYLCASSGSSGYYTDTQYFGPGTRLTVL.

The chain couples TRBV9 to TRBJ2-7; 7 bases fit TRBD2. After removal of 0 bases from V and 0 bases from J, the junction contained 3 bases not matched to a gene. The CDR3 covers 15 residues. Germline V lookup: CDR1 SGDLS, CDR2 YYNGEE. The CDR3 region is CASSVGAGRSYEQYF. Written as DNA, the CDR3 is TGTGCCAGCAGCGTAGGAGCGGGGCGCTCCTACGAGCAGTACTTC.

V is TRBV5-6 and J is TRBJ2-2; unclear D gene. The CDR3 covers 16 residues. The V end was cut by 4 bases, the J end by 4 bases, with 17 bases between. Germline V gene lookup returns CDR1 SGHDT and CDR2 YYEEEE. The CDR3 protein is CASSLQRALGTGELFF. In DNA form, the CDR3 reads TGTGCCAGCAGCCTTCAACGGGCGTTGGGCACCGGGGAGCTGTTTTTT.

This chain uses TRBV29-1 with TRBJ2-1; tentative D call: TRBD1 (6 bases). CDR3 length: 10 residues. Germline assignment: CDR1 SQVTM and CDR2 ANQGSEA. V lost 5 bases and J lost 14, with 13 bases in between. CDR3 protein: CSVYREREFF. CDR3 DNA: TGCAGCGTTTACAGGGAAAGGGAGTTCTTC.

The rearrangement uses TRBV5-6 and TRBJ2-2, with TRBD2 as a possible D gene (6 bases). The ends were cut back, 1 base at V and 5 bases at J, with 9 bases in the middle. CDR3 length equals 14 residues. The V gene's germline CDR1 is SGHDT and CDR2 YYEEEE. The DNA of the CDR3 is TGTGCCAGCAGCTTGTGGGGGGAAACCGGGGAGCTGTTTTTT. As protein: CASSLWGETGELFF.

V usage is TRBV13 and J usage is TRBJ2-7; D may be TRBD2 (5 bases). The length of the CDR3 is 15 residues. Germline-derived CDR1 and CDR2 are PRHDT and FYEKMQ (reference sequence). V was pared by 1 base and J by 3 bases, with 13 bases between. For the CDR3, the DNA is TGTGCCAGCAGCTTAGTGCGGGCACCGAGCTACGAGCAGTACTTC. Protein sequence: CASSLVRAPSYEQYF.

The chain carries TRBV11-2 and TRBJ2-3; TRBD1 matches at 12 bases. Germline V lookup: CDR1 SGHAT, CDR2 FQNNGV. This CDR3 is built from 17 residues. V was pared by 0 bases and J by 1 base, with 2 bases of the junction left unmatched. The DNA of the CDR3 is TGTGCCAGCAGCTTAGAGGGACAGGGGGCTGGCACAGATACGCAGTATTTT. Encoded protein: CASSLEGQGAGTDTQYF.

The gene calls are TRBV4-1 and TRBJ2-1; tentative D call: TRBD1 (6 bases). The CDR3 loop spans 15 amino acids. V was cut by 1 base and J by 9 bases, with 16 bases left in between. Germline CDR1 MGHRA, CDR2 YSYEKL. CDR3 region: CASSQALDSVVEQFF. DNA of the CDR3: TGCGCCAGCAGCCAAGCCCTGGACAGTGTGGTTGAGCAGTTCTTC.

V and J are TRBV7-9 and TRBJ2-7, with D perhaps TRBD1 (6 bases). Germline-derived CDR1 and CDR2 are SEHNR and FQNEAQ (reference sequence). This CDR3 is built from 18 residues. Trimming left V 1 base short and J 7 bases short, with 26 bases between. The CDR3: CASSLEPEPDIQGSEQYF. The CDR3 nucleotides are TGTGCCAGCAGCTTAGAACCAGAGCCTGACATACAGGGATCTGAGCAGTACTTC. Filled out from reference TRBV7-9 and TRBJ2-7, the complete variable domain reads DTGVSQNPRHKITKRGQNVTFRCDPISEHNRLYWYRQTLGQGPEFLTYFQNEAQLEKSRLLSDRFSAERPKGSFSTLEIQRTEQGDSAMYLCASSLEPEPDIQGSEQYFGPGTRLTVT.